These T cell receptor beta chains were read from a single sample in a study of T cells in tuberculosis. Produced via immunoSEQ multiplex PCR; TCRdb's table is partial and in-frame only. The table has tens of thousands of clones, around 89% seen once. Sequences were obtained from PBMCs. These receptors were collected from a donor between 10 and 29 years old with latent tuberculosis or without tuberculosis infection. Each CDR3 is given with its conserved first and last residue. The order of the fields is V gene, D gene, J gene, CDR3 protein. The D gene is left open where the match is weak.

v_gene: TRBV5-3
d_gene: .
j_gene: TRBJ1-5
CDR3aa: CARLDQPQHF

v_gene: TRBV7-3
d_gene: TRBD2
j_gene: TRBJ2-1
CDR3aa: CASSPLAGDYNEQFF

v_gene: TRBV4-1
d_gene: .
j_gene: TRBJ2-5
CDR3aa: CASSRTAQETQYF

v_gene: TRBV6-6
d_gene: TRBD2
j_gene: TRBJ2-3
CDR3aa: CAVRGGATDTQYF

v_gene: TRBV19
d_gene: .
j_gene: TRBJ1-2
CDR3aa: CASSGRELLYGYTF

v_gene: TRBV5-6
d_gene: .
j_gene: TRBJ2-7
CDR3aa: CASSPSLREQYF

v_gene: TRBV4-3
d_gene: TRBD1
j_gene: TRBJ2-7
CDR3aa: CASSHGTGGAYEQYF

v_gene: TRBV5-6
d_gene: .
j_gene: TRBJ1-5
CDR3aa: CASSPRGITSPNQPQHF

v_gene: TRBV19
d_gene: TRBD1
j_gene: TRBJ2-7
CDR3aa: CASSTGGRYEQYF

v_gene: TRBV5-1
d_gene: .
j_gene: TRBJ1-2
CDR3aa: CASSPGRGNYGYTF

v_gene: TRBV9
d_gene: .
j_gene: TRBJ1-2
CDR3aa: CASSAPPNYGYTF

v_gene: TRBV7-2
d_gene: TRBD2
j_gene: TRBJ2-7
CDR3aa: CASSLATSGGVGEQYF

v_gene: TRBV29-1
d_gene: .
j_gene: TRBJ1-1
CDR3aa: CSVSGGGNTEAFF

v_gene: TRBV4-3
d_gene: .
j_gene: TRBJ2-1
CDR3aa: CASSQERVREQFF

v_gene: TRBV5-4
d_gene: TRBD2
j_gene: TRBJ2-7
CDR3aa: CASSPGGGRTYEQYF

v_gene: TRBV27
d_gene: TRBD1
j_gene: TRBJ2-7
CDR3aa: CASSTPGQGVSSYEQYF

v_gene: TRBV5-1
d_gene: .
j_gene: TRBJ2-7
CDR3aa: CASSKQGVYEQYF

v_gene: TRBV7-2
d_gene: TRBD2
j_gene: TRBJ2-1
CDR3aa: CASSLERRGADNEQFF

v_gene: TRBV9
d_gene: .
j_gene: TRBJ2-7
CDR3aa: CASSVEQGYEQYF

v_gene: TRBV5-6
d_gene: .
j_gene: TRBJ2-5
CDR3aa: CASSWKVQGGETQYF

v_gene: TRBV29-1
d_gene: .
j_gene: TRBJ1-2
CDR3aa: CSAIGPRREGYTF

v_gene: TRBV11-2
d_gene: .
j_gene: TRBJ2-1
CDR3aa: CASSPVSGKGNEQFF

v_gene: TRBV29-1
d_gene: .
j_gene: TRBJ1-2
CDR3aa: CSVHNPAWGRANYGYTF

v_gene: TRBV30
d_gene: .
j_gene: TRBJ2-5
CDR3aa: CAWSVMTGWGAQYF

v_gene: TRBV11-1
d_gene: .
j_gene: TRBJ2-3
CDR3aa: CASSLAMTSLGTDTQYF

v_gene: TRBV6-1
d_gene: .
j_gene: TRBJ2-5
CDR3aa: CASSEAHRGGRETQYF

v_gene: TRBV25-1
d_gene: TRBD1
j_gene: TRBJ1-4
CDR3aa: CASSGWTGGNEKLFF

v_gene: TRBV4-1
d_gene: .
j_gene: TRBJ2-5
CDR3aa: CASSQRGFGSEETQYF

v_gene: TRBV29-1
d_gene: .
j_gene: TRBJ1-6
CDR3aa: CSVGFGVNSPLHF

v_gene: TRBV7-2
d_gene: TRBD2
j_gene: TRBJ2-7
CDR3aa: CASSRRGGGNSYEQYF

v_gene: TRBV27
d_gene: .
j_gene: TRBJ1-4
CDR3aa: CASRAGVGEKLFF

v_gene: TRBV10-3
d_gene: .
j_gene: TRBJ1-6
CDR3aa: CATGTPGNSPLHF

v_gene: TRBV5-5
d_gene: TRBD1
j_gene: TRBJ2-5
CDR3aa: CASSSLRTGLLKTQYF

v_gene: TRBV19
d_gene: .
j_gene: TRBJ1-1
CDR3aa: CASREGYTEAFF

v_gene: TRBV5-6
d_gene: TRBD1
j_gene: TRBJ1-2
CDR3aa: CASSFGQGTTYTF

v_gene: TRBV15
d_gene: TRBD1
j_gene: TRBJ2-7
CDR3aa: CATSRNRGGEQYF

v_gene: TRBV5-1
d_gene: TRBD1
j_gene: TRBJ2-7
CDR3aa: CASSLTRGQGSYEQYF

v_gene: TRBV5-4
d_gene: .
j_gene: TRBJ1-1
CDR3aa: CASSRAGLGAEAFF

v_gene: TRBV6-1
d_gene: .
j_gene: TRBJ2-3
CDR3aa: CASSEFGHLENTDTQYF

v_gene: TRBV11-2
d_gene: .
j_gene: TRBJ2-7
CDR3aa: CASSISPSYEQYF

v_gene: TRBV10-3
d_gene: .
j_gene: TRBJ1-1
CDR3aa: CAISGPPDSYTEAFF

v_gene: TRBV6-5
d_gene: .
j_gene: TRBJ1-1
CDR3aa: CASSAGREAFF

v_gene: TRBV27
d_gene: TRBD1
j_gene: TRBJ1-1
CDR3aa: CASGRTGLENTEAFF

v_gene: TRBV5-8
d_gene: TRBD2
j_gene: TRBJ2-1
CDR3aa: CASSWVTSGDYNEQFF

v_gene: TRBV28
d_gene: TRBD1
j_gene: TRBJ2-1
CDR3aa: CASSPRTGGYNEQFF

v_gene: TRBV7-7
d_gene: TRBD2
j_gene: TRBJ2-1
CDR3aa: CASSPGGYNEQFF

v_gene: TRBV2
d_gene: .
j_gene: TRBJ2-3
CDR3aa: CASSTSTDTQYF

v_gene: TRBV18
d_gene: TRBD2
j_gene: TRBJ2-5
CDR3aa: CASSQGLAEETQYF

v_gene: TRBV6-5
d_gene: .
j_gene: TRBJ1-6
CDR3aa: CASSRGGEESPLHF

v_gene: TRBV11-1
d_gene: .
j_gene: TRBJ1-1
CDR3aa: CASSQERGLGTEAFF

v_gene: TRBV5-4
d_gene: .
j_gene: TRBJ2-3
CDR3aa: CASSLAGSDTQYF

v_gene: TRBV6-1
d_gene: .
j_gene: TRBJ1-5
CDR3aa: CASRETGGQPQHF

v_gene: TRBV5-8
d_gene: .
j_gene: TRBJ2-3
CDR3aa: CASSSSRVRGSTDTQYF

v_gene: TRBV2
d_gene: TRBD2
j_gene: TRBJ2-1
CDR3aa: CASSDWLAGGGLQFF

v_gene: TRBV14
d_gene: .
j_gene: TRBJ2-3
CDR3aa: CATSGDTQYF